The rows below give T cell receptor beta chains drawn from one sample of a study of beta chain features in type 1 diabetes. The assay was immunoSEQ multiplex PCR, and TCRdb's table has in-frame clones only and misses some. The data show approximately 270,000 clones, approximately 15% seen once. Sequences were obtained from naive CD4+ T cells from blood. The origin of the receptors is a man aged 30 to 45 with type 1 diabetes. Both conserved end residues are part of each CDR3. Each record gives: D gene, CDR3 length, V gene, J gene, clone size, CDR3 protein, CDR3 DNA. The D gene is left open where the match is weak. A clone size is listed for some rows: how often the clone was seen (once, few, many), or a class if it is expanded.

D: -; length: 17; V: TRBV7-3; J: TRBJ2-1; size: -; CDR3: CASSLSRESGFYNEQFF; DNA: TGTGCCAGCAGCTTAAGCCGGGAATCGGGGTTCTACAATGAGCAGTTCTTC
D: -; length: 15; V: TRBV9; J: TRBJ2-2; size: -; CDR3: CASSVEVRGTGELFF; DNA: TGTGCCAGCAGCGTAGAGGTTCGGGGCACCGGGGAGCTGTTTTTT
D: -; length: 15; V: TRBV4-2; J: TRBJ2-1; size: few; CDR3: CASSQASSSYNEQFF; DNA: TGTGCCAGCAGCCAAGCGTCCAGCTCCTACAATGAGCAGTTCTTC
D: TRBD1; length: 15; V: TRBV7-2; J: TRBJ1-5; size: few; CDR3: CASSTGQGAFQPQHF; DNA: TGTGCCAGCAGTACCGGACAGGGGGCATTTCAGCCCCAGCATTTT
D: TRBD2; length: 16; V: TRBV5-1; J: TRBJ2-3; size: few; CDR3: CASSLGTLLAGDTQYF; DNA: TGCGCCAGCAGCTTGGGGACTCTCCTAGCGGGAGATACGCAGTATTTT
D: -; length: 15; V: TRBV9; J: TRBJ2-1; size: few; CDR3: CASSPEKAPYNEQFF; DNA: TGTGCCAGCAGCCCGGAGAAGGCACCGTACAATGAGCAGTTCTTC
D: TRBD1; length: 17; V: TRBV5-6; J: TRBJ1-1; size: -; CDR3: CASSFPGQGASDTEAFF; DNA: TGTGCCAGCAGCTTCCCGGGACAGGGGGCGTCGGACACTGAAGCTTTCTTT
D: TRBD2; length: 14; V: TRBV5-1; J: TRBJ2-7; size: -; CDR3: CASSLTTGGNEQYF; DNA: TGCGCCAGCAGCTTGACTACGGGGGGAAACGAGCAGTACTTC
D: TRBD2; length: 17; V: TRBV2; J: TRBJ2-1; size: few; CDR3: CASSALAGGPQVNEQFF; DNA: TGTGCCAGCAGTGCGCTAGCGGGAGGGCCTCAGGTAAATGAGCAGTTCTTC
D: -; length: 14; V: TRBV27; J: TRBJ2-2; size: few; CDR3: CASRRQVDTGELFF; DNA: TGTGCCAGCAGAAGACAGGTCGACACCGGGGAGCTGTTTTTT
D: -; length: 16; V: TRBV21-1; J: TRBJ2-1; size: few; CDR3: CASSKLASGPYNEQFF; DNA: TGTGCCAGCAGCAAATTGGCTAGCGGCCCCTACAATGAGCAGTTCTTC
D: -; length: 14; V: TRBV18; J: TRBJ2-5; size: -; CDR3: CASSPTAGQETQYF; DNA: TGTGCCAGCTCACCCACGGCAGGCCAAGAGACCCAGTACTTC
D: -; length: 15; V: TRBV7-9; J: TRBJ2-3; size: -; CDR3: CASSFLAGAADTQYF; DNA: TGTGCCAGCAGCTTTTTGGCGGGTGCGGCGGATACGCAGTATTTT
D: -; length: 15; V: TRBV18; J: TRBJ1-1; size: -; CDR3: CASSTGLEGNTEAFF; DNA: TGTGCCAGCTCGACGGGACTGGAGGGGAACACTGAAGCTTTCTTT
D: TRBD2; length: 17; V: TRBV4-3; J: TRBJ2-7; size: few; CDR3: CASSQDRVLAGGYEQYF; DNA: TGCGCCAGCAGCCAAGATAGGGTCCTAGCGGGAGGCTACGAGCAGTACTTC
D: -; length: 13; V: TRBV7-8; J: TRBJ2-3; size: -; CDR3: CASRLTSTDTQYF; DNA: TGTGCCAGCAGATTGACTAGCACAGATACGCAGTATTTT
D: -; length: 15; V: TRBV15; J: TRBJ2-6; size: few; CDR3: CATSRVAYGANVLTF; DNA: TGTGCCACCAGCAGAGTAGCGTACGGGGCCAACGTCCTGACTTTC
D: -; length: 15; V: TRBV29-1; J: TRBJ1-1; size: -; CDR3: CSVARSLTQGTEAFF; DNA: TGCAGCGTCGCTAGGTCCCTAACGCAGGGCACTGAAGCTTTCTTT
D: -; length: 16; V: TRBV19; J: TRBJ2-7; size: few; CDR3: CASSIDRQAPLREQYF; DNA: TGTGCCAGTAGTATAGATCGGCAGGCCCCTCTACGAGAGCAGTACTTC
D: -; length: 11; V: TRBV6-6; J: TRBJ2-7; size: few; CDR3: CASSYLYEQYF; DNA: TGTGCCAGCAGTTACCTCTACGAGCAGTACTTC
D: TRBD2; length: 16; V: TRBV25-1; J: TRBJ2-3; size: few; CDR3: CASSEGLAGSTDTQYF; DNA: TGTGCCAGCAGTGAAGGCCTAGCGGGAAGCACAGATACGCAGTATTTT
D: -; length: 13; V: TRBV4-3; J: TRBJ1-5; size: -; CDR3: CASSRTQNQPQHF; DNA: TGCGCCAGCAGCCGGACACAGAATCAGCCCCAGCATTTT
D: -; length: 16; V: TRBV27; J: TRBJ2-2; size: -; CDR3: CASSLWPGANTGELFF; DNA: TGTGCCAGCAGTTTGTGGCCAGGGGCGAACACCGGGGAGCTGTTTTTT
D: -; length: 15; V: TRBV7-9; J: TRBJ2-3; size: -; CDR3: CASSQRGTSTDTQYF; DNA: TGTGCCAGCAGCCAAAGGGGGACGAGCACAGATACGCAGTATTTT
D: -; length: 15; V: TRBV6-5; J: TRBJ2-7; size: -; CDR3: CASSYSGGSPYEQYF; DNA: TGTGCCAGCAGTTACTCAGGAGGGTCTCCCTACGAGCAGTACTTC
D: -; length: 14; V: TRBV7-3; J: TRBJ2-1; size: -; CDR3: CASSLTQRNNEQFF; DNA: TGTGCCAGCAGCTTAACTCAGCGTAACAATGAGCAGTTCTTC
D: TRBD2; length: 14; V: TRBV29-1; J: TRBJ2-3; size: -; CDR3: CSVELAGVVDTQYF; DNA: TGCAGCGTTGAGCTAGCGGGAGTAGTGGATACGCAGTATTTT
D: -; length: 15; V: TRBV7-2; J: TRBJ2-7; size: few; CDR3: CASSSAGAGLNEQYF; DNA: TGTGCCAGCAGCTCCGCCGGGGCGGGGCTTAACGAGCAGTACTTC
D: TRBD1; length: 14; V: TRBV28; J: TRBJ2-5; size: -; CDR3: CASSRTGGEETQYF; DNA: TGTGCCAGCAGCAGGACAGGGGGCGAAGAGACCCAGTACTTC
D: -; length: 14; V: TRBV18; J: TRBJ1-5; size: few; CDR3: CASSPSGSNQPQHF; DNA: TGTGCCAGCTCTCCCTCGGGTAGCAATCAGCCCCAGCATTTT
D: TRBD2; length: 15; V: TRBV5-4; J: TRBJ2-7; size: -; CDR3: CASSPGLAGTYEQYF; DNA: TGTGCCAGCAGCCCCGGACTAGCGGGCACCTACGAGCAGTACTTC
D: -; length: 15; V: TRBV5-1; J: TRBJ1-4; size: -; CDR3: CASSLTTASGEKLFF; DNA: TGCGCCAGCAGCTTGACTACGGCCAGCGGGGAAAAACTGTTTTTT
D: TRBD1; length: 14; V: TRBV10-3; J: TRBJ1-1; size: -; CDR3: CAIKGTGPNTEAFF; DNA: TGTGCCATCAAGGGGACAGGACCAAACACTGAAGCTTTCTTT
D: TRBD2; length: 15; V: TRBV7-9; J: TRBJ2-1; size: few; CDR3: CASSLVSGSYNEQFF; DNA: TGTGCCAGCAGCTTGGTTAGCGGGAGTTACAATGAGCAGTTCTTC
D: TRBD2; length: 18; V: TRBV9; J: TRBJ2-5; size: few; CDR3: CASSLGISGSRGQETQYF; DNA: TGTGCCAGCAGCCTCGGGATTAGCGGGAGTAGGGGCCAAGAGACCCAGTACTTC
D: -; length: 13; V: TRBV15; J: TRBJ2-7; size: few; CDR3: CATGKGALYEQYF; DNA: TGTGCCACCGGAAAAGGAGCACTCTACGAGCAGTACTTC
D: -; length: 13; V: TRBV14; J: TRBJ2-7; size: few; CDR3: CASSQNSPYEQYF; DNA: TGTGCCAGCAGCCAAAACAGCCCCTACGAGCAGTACTTC
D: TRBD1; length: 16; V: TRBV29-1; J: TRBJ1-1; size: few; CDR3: CSVILSGTGFNTEAFF; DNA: TGCAGCGTTATACTTTCCGGGACAGGTTTCAACACTGAAGCTTTCTTT
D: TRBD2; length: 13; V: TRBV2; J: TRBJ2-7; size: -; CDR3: CASHSGSSYEQYF; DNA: TGTGCCAGCCATAGCGGGAGCTCCTACGAGCAGTACTTC
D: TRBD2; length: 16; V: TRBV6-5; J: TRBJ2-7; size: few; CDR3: CASSYSINGGAYEQYF; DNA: TGTGCCAGCAGTTACTCGATCAACGGGGGGGCCTACGAGCAGTACTTC
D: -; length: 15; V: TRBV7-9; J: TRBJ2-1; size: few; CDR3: CASAQQASSYNEQFF; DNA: TGTGCCAGCGCCCAGCAGGCGAGCTCCTACAATGAGCAGTTCTTC
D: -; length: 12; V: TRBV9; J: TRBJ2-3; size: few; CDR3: CASSALSDTQYF; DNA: TGTGCCAGCAGCGCCTTATCAGATACGCAGTATTTT
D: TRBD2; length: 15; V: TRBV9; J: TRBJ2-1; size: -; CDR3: CASSVGGSNYNEQFF; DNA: TGTGCCAGCAGCGTAGGCGGGAGTAATTACAATGAGCAGTTCTTC
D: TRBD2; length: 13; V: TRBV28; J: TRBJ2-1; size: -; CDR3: CASSTSAYNEQFF; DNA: TGTGCCAGCAGCACTAGCGCATACAATGAGCAGTTCTTC
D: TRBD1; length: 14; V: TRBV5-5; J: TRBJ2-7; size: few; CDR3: CASSLGQGVYEQYF; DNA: TGTGCCAGCAGCCTCGGACAGGGTGTCTACGAGCAGTACTTC
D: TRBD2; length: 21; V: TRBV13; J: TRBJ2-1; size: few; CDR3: CASSPSAGGLAGGSSYNEQFF; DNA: TGTGCCAGCAGCCCCTCCGCCGGGGGGCTAGCGGGAGGGAGCTCCTACAATGAGCAGTTCTTC
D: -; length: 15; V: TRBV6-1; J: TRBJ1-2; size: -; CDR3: CASSESSLQHYGYTF; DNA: TGTGCCAGCAGTGAATCGTCGTTACAGCACTATGGCTACACCTTC
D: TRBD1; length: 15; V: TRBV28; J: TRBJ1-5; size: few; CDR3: CASSPGQGTDQPQHF; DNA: TGTGCCAGCAGCCCGGGACAGGGGACGGATCAGCCCCAGCATTTT
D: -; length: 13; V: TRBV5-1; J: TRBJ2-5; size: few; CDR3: CASSLARQETQYF; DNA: TGCGCCAGCAGCTTGGCCAGACAAGAGACCCAGTACTTC
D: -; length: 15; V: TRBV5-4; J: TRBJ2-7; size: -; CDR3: CASSLGTSMAYEQYF; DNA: TGTGCCAGCAGCTTGGGCACTAGCATGGCCTACGAGCAGTACTTC